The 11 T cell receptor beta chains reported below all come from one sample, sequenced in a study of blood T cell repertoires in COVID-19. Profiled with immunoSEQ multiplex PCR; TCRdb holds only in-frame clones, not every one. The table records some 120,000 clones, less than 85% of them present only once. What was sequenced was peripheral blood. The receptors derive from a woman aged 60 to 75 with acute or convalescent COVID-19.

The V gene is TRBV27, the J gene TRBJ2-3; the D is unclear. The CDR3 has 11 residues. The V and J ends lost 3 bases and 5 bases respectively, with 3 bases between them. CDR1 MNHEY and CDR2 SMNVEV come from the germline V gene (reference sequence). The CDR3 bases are TGTGCCAGCAGTTTCGGAGATACGCAGTATTTT. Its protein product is CASSFGDTQYF.

The CDR3 is CATSDFGGGVDTQYF. The DNA of the CDR3 is TGTGCCACCAGTGATTTCGGCGGGGGGGTCGATACGCAGTATTTT. The chain couples TRBV24-1 to TRBJ2-3; 9 bases line up with TRBD2. The V segment lost 1 base and the J segment 6 bases; nucleotides outside the gene matches: 4. The CDR3 totals 15 residues. CDR1 is KGHDR, CDR2 SFDVKD, per germline.

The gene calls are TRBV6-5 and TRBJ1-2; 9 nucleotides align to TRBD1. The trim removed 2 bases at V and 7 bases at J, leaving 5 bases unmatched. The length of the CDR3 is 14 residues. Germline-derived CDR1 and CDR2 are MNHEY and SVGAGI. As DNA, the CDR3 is TGTGCCAGCAGTTACCGGGGACAGGGAGCTGGCTACACCTTC. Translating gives CASSYRGQGAGYTF.

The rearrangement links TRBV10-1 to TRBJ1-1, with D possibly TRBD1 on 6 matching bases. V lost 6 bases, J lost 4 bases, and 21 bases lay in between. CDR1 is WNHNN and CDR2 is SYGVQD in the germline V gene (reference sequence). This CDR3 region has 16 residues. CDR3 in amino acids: CASRLPPRGWGTEAFF. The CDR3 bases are TGCGCCAGCAGGTTACCACCCAGGGGTTGGGGCACTGAAGCTTTCTTT.

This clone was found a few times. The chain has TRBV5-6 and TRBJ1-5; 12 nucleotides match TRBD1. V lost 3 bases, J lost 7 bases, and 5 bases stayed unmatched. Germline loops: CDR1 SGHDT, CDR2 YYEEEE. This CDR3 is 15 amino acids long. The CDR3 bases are TGTGCCAGCAGCTGGGGACAGGGGGCGGAACAGCCCCAGCATTTT. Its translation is CASSWGQGAEQPQHF.

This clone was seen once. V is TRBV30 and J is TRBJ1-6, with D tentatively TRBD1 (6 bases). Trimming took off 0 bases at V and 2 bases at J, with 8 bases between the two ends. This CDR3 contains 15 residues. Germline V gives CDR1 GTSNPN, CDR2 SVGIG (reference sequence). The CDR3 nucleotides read TGTGCCTGGAGTGTACGACAGGCCTATAATTCACCCCTCCACTTT. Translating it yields CAWSVRQAYNSPLHF.

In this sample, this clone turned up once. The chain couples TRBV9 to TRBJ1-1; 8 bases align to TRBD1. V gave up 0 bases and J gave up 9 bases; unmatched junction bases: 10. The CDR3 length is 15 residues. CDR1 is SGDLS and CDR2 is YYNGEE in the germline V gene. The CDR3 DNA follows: TGTGCCAGCAGCGTAGGAGTCGGGACAGGAGATAAAGCTTTCTTT. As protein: CASSVGVGTGDKAFF.

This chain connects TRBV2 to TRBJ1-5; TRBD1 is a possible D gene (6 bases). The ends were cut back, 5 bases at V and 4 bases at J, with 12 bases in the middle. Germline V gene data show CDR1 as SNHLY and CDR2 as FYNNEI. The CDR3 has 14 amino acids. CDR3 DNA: TGTGCCAGCAGTAATACAGGGCGGAATCAGCCCCAGCATTTT. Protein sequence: CASSNTGRNQPQHF.

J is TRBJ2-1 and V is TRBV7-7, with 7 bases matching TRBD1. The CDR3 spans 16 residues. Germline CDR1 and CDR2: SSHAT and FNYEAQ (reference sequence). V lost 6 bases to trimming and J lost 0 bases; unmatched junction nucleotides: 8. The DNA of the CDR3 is TGTGCCAGCAGGCCTCAGACAGGGAGCTCCTACAATGAGCAGTTCTTC. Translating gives CASRPQTGSSYNEQFF.

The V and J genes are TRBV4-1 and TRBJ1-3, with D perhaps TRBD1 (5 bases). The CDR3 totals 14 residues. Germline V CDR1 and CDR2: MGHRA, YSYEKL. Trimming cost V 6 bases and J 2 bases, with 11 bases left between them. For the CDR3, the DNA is TGCGCCAGCAGAGCGGGGGGGACTGGAAACACCATATATTTT. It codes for CASRAGGTGNTIYF.

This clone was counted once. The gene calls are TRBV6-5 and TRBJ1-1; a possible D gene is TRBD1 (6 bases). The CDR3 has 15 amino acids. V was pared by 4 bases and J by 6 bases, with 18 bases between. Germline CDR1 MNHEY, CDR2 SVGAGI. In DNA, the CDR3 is TGTGCCAGCAGTTCCCCAGGGGTTGTGGTCGCTGAAGCTTTCTTT. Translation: CASSSPGVVVAEAFF.